The present T cell receptor beta chain was sequenced within a study of monozygotic twins with inflammatory bowel disease (dated by TCRdb to the late 2010s). About the full investigation: A total of 28 monozygotic twin pairs were included in the full study, comprising nine German pairs (four IBD-concordant, five IBD-discordant) and 19 IBD-discordant Danish pairs. Each individual had, on average, about 151 000 unique TCRalpha sequences and 181 000 unique TCRbeta sequences available for analysis. The search for disease-associated traits relied mainly on comparing IBD patients with their genetically identical healthy co-twins within discordant pairs. General conclusions and limits of the study: Repertoire similarity did not differ between concordant and discordant twins, which could be due to limited statistical power. Distinction between different T cell subtypes could not be achieved in the analysis. TCRbeta repertoire diversity, by inverse Simpson index, was decreased in IBD patients compared with their healthy co-twins. Fewer clonotypes were shared with other individuals by IBD patients than by healthy twins, most markedly in patients showing signs of disease activity. Background noise and inter-individual variability may have been introduced into the repertoires by the differing immunosuppressive treatments among patients. The results gave no support for a single strong signal or clonotype linked to IBD.

From each donor, a roughly 2.7 ml peripheral blood sample was collected into PAXgene tubes and stored at -80 degrees C. Total RNA was isolated from whole blood with the PAXgene blood miRNA kit on an automated QIAcube, without T cell sorting. Deep TCRalpha and TCRbeta repertoire profiling with unique molecular barcoding was performed on peripheral blood of monozygotic twin pairs concordant or discordant for inflammatory bowel disease. For every twin pair, smoking habits were documented, and each individual was categorised as a current, former or never smoker. Receptors were amplified or captured by 5' RACE. For each TCR library, approximately 3,700 ng of total RNA was used. For each sample, cDNA synthesis with SMARTScribe reverse transcriptase was split into eight separate reactions. Unique molecular identifiers containing a 6-nucleotide sample barcode were introduced through template switching during cDNA synthesis. TCRalpha and TCRbeta cDNA was amplified by two nested PCRs of around 16 and 10 cycles, with bead purification after each PCR. Before amplification, cDNA was treated with uracil DNA-glycosylase and purified using the QIAquick PCR purification kit. The second PCR added Illumina TruSeq-compatible adapters along with sample-specific barcodes. Library quality and concentration were assessed using TapeStation and Qubit, and approximately 5 ng of each library was pooled. The pooled libraries were sequenced with 2 x 100 bp reads and custom sequencing primers on an Illumina HiSeq2500 single-index Rapid Run. As for the authors' bioinformatics: UMI-based consensus assembly with MiGEC version 1.2.6 was used to correct PCR and sequencing errors. V(D)J alignment, clonotype assembly and CDR3 extraction were performed with MiXCR version 2.1.1. To normalise gene usage, clonotype sharing and MAIT/NKT TCR abundance, the analysis used the top 1000, 10 000 and 20 000 clonotypes per sample. After downsampling to 27 000 UMIs, diversity was calculated as the inverse Simpson index using the vegan R package. Paired Mann-Whitney U tests were applied to discordant twin pairs, with Benjamini-Hochberg correction for multiple testing. Reprocessed by TCRdb, the reads give a single entry per CDR3 protein sequence, without DNA. TCRdb's processing, not the authors', yielded these V and J calls. For this sample, the table gives just over 300,000 distinct CDR3 sequences. In total, the top ten clones hold 5% to 6% of the sample.

Comments on this clonotype: Its antigen remains undetermined.

The TCR originated in a human donor with ulcerative colitis or Crohn's disease, or a healthy co-twin of an affected twin (not recorded which). What was sequenced was blood.

The CDR3 reads as follows: CASSYGQGKTTNEKLFF. The chain is encoded by TRBV6-5 joined to TRBJ1-4; TCRdb designates TRBD1, a call that cannot be tested without DNA. Taken from the germline V gene, the CDR1 and CDR2 loops are MNHEY and SVGAGI. From cysteine to phenylalanine, the CDR3 is 17 amino acids long. No DNA sequence was recorded.